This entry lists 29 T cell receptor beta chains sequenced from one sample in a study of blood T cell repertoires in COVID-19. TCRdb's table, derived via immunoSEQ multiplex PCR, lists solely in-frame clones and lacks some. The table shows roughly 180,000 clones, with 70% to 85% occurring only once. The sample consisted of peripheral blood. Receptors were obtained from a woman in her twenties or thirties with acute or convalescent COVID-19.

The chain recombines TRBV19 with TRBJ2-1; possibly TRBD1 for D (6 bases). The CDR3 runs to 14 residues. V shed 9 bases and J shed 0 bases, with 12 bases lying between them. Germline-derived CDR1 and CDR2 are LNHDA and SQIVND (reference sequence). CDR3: CASMDSSSYNEQFF. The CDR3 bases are TGTGCCAGCATGGACAGTTCCTCCTACAATGAGCAGTTCTTC.

The CDR3 loop is CATSSTTGQDTLDYGYTF. The CDR3, as DNA: TGTGCCACCAGCAGCACAACGGGACAGGATACCCTTGACTATGGCTACACCTTC. The chain has TRBV15 and TRBJ1-2, with TRBD1 matching over 8 bases. V lost 3 bases, J lost 3 bases, and 15 bases stayed unmatched. The CDR3 contains 18 residues. Germline V gene sequence: CDR1 LNHNV, CDR2 YYDKDF (reference sequence).

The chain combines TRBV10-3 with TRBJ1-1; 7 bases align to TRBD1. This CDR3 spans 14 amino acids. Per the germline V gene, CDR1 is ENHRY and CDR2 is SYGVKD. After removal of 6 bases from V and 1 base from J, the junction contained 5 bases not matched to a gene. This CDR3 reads CAISPGGTNTEAFF. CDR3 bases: TGTGCCATCAGCCCAGGGGGAACGAACACTGAAGCTTTCTTT.

The CDR3 reads CAWTASGGGYEQFF. DNA of the CDR3: TGTGCCTGGACCGCTAGCGGGGGAGGATATGAGCAGTTCTTC. The chain couples TRBV30 to TRBJ2-1, with TRBD2 matching 10 bases. This CDR3 is 14 amino acids long. Germline-derived CDR1 and CDR2 are GTSNPN and SVGIG (reference sequence). J lost 8 bases, V lost 4 bases, and 8 bases had no gene match.

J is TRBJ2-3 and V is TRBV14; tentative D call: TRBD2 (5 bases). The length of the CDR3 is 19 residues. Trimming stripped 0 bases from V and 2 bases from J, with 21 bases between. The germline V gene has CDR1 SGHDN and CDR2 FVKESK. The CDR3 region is CASSQDIRRARGFTDTQYF. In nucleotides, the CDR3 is TGTGCCAGCAGCCAAGATATTAGACGGGCTCGGGGTTTCACAGATACGCAGTATTTT.

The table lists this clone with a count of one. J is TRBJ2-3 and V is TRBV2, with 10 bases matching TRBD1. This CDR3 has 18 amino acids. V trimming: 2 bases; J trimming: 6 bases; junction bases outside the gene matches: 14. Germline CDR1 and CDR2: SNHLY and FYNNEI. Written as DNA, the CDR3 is TGTGCCAGCAGTGAAATTCGTATAGACAGGGGGCGAGGGGATACGCAGTATTTT. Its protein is CASSEIRIDRGRGDTQYF.

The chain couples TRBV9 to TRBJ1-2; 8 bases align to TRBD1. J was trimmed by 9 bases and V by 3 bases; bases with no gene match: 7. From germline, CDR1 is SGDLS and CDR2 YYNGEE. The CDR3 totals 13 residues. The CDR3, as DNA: TGTGCCAGCAGCGATCGGACAGGGCTACGCTACACCTTC. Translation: CASSDRTGLRYTF.

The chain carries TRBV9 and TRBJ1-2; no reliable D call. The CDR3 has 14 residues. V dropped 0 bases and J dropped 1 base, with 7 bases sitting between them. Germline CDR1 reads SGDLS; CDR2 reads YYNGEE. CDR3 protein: CASSVGGGNYGYTF. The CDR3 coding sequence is TGTGCCAGCAGCGTAGGGGGAGGTAACTATGGCTACACCTTC. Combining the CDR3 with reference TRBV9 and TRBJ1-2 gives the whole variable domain DSGVTQTPKHLITATGQRVTLRCSPRSGDLSVYWYQQSLDQGLQFLIQYYNGEERAKGNILERFSAQQFPDLHSELNLSSLELGDSALYFCASSVGGGNYGYTFGSGTRLTVV.

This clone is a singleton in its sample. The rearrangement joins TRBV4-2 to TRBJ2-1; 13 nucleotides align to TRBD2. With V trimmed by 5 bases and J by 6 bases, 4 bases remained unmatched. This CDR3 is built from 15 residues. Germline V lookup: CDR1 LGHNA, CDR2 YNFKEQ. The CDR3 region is CASSLGLAGSNEQFF. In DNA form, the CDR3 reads TGTGCCAGCAGCTTGGGACTAGCGGGATCCAATGAGCAGTTCTTC.

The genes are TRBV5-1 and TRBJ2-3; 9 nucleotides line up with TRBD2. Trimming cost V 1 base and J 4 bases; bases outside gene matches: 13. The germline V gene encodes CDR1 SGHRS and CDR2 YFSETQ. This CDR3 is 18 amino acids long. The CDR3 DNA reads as TGCGCCAGCAGCTTGCGTTCGGGACCAGCTAGCGGGGCAGATACGCAGTATTTT. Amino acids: CASSLRSGPASGADTQYF.

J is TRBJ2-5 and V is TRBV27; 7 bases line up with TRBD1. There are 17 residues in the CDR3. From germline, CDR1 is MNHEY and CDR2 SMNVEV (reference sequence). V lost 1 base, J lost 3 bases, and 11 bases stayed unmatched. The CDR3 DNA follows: TGTGCCAGCAGTTTATTGTTTAAAGGGGGCAGGAAAGAGACCCAGTACTTC. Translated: CASSLLFKGGRKETQYF.

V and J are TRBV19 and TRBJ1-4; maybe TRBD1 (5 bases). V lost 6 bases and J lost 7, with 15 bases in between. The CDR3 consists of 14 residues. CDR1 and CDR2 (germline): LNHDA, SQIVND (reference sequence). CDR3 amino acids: CASRRGGAAEKLFF. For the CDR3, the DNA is TGTGCCAGTAGGCGGGGAGGGGCTGCTGAAAAACTGTTTTTT.

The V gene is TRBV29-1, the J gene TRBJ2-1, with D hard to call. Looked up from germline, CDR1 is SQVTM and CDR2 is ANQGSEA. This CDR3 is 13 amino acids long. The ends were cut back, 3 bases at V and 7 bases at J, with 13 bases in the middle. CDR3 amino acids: CSVDFGYSNEQFF. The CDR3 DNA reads TGCAGCGTTGATTTCGGGTATTCGAATGAGCAGTTCTTC.

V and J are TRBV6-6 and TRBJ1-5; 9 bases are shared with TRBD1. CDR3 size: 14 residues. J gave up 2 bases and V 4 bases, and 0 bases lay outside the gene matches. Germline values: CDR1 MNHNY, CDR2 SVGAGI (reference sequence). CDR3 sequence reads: CASSWDRGNQPQHF. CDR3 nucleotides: TGTGCCAGCAGTTGGGACAGGGGCAATCAGCCCCAGCATTTT.

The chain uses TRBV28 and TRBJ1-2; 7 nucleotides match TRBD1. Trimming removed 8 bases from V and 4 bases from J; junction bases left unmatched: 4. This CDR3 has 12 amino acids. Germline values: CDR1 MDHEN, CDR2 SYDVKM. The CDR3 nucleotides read TGTGCCAGCCAGACAGGGACCTATGGCTACACCTTC. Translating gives CASQTGTYGYTF.

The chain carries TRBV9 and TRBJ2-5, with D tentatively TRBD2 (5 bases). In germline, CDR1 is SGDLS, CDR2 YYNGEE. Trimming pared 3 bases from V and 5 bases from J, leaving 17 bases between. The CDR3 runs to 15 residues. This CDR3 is CASSAVSEAGETQYF. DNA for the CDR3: TGTGCCAGCAGCGCCGTCTCGGAGGCCGGGGAGACCCAGTACTTC.

CDR3 region: CASSLKGDYGYTF. DNA of the CDR3: TGTGCCAGCAGCTTAAAAGGGGATTATGGCTACACCTTC. The chain recombines TRBV7-8 with TRBJ1-2; TRBD1 might be the D (5 bases). The V gene lost 2 bases and the J gene lost 5 bases, with 9 bases spanning the gap. CDR3 size: 13 residues. Looked up from germline, CDR1 is SGHVS and CDR2 is FQNEAQ.

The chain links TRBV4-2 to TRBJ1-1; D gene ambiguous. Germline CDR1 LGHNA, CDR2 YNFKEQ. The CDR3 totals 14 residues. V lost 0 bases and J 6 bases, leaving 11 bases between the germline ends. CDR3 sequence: CASSQESGIPEAFF. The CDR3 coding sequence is TGTGCCAGCAGCCAAGAGTCGGGGATCCCTGAAGCTTTCTTT.

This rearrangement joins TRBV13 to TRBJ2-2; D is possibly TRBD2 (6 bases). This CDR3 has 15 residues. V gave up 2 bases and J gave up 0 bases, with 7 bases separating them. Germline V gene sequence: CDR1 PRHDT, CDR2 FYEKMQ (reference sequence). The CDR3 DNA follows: TGTGCCAGCAGCTTACGCGGGACGAACACCGGGGAGCTGTTTTTT. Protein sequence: CASSLRGTNTGELFF.

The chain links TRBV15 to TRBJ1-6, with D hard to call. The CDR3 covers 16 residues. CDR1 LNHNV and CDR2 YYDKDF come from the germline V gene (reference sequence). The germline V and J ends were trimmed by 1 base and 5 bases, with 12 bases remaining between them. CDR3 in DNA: TGTGCCACCAGCAGAGGTCCACCTCGGGATAATTCACCCCTCCACTTT. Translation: CATSRGPPRDNSPLHF.

The CDR3 protein is CASSSRGFSTDTQYF. The DNA of the CDR3 is TGTGCCAGCAGCAGTAGAGGATTTAGCACAGATACGCAGTATTTT. This rearrangement joins TRBV7-9 to TRBJ2-3; D is unclear. This CDR3 comprises 15 residues. Trimming stripped 5 bases from V and 0 bases from J, with 12 bases between. CDR1 is SEHNR, CDR2 FQNEAQ, per germline (reference sequence).

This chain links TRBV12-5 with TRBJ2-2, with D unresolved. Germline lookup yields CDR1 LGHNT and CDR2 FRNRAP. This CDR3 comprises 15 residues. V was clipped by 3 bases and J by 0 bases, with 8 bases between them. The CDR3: CASGFSPANTGELFF. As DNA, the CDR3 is TGTGCTAGTGGTTTTAGCCCAGCGAACACCGGGGAGCTGTTTTTT.

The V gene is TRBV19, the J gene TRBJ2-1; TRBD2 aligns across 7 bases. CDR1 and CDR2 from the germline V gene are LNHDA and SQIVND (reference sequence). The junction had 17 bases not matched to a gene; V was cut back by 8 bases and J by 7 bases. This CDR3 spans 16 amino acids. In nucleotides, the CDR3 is TGTGCCAGTGCTAATCGGCGGGGGAGCTCAGTAAATGAGCAGTTCTTC. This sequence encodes CASANRRGSSVNEQFF.

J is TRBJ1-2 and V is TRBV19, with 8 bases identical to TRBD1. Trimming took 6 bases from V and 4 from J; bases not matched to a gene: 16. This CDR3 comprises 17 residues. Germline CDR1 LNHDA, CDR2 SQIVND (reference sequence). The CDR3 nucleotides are TGTGCCAGTAGCCCCACTGGACAGGGACTATCCCCCTATGGCTACACCTTC. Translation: CASSPTGQGLSPYGYTF. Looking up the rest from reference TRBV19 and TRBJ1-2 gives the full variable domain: DGGITQSPKYLFRKEGQNVTLSCEQNLNHDAMYWYRQDPGQGLRLIYYSQIVNDFQKGDIAEGYSVSREKKESFPLTVTSAQKNPTAFYLCASSPTGQGLSPYGYTFGSGTRLTVV.

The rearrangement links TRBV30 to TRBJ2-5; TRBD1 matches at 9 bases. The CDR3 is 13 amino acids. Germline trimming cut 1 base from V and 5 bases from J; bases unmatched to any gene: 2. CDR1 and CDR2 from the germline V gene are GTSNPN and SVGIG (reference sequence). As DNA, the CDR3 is TGTGCCTGGAGTGGGGACAGGGAGGAGACCCAGTACTTC. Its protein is CAWSGDREETQYF.

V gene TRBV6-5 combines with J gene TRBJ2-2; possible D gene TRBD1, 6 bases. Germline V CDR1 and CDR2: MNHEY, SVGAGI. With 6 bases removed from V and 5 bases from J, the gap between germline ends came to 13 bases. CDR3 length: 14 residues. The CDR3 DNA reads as TGTGCCAGCAGATTCAGGGGAGAAACCGGGGAGCTGTTTTTT. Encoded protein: CASRFRGETGELFF.

CDR3 in amino acids: CASSLTGSYEQYF. The CDR3 coding sequence is TGTGCCAGCAGTCTCACAGGGTCCTACGAGCAGTACTTC. This chain uses TRBV6-5 with TRBJ2-7, with D perhaps TRBD1 (6 bases). With 5 bases removed from V and 1 base from J, the gap between germline ends came to 9 bases. This CDR3 spans 13 amino acids. Germline V gene sequence: CDR1 MNHEY, CDR2 SVGAGI.

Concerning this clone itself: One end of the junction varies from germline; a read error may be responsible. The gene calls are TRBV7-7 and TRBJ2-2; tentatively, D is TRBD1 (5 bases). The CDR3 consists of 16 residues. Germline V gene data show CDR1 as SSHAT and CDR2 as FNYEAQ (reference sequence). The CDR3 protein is CASSSLGQSNTGELFF. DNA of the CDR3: TGTGCTAGCAGCTCGTTGGGGCAGTCGAACACCGGGGAGCTGTTTTTT.

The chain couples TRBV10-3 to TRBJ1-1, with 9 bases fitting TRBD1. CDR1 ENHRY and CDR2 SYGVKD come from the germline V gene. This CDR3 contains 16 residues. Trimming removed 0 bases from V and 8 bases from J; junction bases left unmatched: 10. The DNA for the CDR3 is TGTGCCATCAGTGAGTCGTTCGGGGGACAGGGCAAAGAAGCTTTCTTT. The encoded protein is CAISESFGGQGKEAFF.